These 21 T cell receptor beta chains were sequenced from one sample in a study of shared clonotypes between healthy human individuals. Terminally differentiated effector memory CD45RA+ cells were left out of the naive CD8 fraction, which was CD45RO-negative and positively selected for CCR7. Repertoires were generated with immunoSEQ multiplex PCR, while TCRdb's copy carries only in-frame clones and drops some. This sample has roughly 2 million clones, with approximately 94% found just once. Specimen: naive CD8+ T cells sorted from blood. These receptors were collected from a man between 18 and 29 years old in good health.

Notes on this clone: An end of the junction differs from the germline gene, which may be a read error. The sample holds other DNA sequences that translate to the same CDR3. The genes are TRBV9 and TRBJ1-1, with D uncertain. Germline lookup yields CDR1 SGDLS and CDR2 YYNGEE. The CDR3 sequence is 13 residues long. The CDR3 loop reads CASSVVWNTEAFF. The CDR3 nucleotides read TGCGCCAGCAGCGTAGTTTGGAACACTGAAGCTTTCTTT.

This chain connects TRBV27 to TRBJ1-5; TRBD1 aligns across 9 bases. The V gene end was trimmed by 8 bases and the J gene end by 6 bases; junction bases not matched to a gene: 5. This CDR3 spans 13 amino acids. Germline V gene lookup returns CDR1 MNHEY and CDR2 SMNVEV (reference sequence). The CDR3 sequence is CASGHRGLQPQHF. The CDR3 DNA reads TGTGCCAGCGGACACAGGGGGCTTCAGCCCCAGCATTTT.

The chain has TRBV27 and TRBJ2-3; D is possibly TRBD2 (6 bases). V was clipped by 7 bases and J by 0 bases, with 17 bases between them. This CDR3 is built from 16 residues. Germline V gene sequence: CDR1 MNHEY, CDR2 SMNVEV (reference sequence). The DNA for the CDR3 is TGTGCCAGCAAGAACGAGGAGGGCTTAAGCACAGATACGCAGTATTTT. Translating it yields CASKNEEGLSTDTQYF.

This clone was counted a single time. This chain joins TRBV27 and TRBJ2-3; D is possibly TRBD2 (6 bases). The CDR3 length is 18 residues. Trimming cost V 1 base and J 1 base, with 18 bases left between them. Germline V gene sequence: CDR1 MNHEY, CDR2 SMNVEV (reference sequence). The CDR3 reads CASSLLWPDGGRTDTQYF. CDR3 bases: TGTGCCAGCAGTTTATTGTGGCCGGACGGAGGGCGCACAGATACGCAGTATTTT.

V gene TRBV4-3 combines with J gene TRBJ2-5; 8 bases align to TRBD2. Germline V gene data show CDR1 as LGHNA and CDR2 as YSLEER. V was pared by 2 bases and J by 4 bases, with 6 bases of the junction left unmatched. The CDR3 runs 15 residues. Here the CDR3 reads CASSQLYREGETQYF. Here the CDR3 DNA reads TGCGCCAGCAGCCAACTCTACCGGGAGGGAGAGACCCAGTACTTC.

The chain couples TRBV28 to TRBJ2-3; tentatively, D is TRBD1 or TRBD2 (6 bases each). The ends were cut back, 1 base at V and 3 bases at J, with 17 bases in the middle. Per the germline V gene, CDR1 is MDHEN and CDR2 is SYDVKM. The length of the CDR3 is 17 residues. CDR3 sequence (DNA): TGTGCCAGCAGTTTATTACAGGGAGGACTGGGAACAGATACGCAGTATTTT. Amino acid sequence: CASSLLQGGLGTDTQYF.

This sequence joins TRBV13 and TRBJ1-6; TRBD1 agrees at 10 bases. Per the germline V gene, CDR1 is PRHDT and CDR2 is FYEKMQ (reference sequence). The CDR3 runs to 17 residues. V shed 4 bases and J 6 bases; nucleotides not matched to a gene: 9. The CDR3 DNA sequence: TGTGCCAGCAGCTCTGCCGGGACAGGGGTAGGTAATTCACCCCTCCACTTT. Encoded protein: CASSSAGTGVGNSPLHF.

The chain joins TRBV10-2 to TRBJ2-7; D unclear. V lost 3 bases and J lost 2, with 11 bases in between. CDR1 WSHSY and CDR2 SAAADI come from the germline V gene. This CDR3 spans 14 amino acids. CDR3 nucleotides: TGCGCCAGCAGTGAAACCGACCTGACCTACGAGCAGTACTTC. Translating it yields CASSETDLTYEQYF.

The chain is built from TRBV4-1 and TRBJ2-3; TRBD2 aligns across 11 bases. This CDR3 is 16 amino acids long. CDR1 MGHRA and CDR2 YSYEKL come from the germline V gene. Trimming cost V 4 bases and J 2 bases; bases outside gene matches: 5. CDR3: CASSPWGLAVTDTQYF. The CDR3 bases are TGCGCCAGCAGCCCATGGGGACTAGCGGTCACAGATACGCAGTATTTT.

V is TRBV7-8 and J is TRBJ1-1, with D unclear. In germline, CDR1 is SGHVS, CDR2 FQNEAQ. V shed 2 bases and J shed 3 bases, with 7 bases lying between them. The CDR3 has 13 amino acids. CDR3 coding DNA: TGTGCCAGCAGCTTATACACCTACACTGAAGCTTTCTTT. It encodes CASSLYTYTEAFF. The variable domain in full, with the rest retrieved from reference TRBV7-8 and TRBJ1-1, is GAGVSQSPRYKVAKRGQDVALRCDPISGHVSLFWYQQALGQGPEFLTYFQNEAQLDKSGLPSDRFFAERPEGSVSTLKIQRTQQEDSAVYLCASSLYTYTEAFFGQGTRLTVV.

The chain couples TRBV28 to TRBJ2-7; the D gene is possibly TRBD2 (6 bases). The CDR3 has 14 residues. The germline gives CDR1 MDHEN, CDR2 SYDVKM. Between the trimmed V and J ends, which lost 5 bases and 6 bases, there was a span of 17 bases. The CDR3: CASSRDSWTGEQYF. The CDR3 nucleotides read TGTGCCAGCAGTCGGGACTCCTGGACGGGCGAGCAGTACTTC.

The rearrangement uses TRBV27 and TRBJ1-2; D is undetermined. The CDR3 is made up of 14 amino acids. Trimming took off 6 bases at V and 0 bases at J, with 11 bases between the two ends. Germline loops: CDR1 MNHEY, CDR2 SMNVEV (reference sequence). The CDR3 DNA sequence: TGTGCCAGCAGCTTAGGGTCAGCTAACTATGGCTACACCTTC. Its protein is CASSLGSANYGYTF.

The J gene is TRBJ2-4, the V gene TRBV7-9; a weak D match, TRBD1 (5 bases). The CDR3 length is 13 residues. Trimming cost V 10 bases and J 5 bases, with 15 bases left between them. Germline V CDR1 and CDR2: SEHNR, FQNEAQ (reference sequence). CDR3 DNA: TGTGCCACCGACCAGGGTCTCGAAAACATTCAGTACTTC. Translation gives CATDQGLENIQYF.

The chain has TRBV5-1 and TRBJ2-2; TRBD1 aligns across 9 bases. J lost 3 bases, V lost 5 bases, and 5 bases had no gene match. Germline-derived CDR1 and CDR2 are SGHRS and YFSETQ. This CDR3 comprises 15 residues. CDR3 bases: TGCGCCAGCAGATGGCGGACAGGGGACACCGGGGAGCTGTTTTTT. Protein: CASRWRTGDTGELFF.

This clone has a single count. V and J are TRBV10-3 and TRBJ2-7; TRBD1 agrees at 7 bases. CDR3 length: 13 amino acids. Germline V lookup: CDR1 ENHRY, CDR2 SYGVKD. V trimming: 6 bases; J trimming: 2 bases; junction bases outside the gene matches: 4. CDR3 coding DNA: TGTGCCATCAGCGACGACAGGGCCTACGAGCAGTACTTC. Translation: CAISDDRAYEQYF.

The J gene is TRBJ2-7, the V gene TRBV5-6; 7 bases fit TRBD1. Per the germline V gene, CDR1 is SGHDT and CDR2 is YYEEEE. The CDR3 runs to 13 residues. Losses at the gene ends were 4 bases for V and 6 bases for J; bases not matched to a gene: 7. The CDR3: CASSPFSGGEQYF. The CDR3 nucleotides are TGTGCCAGCAGCCCTTTTTCAGGGGGCGAGCAGTACTTC.

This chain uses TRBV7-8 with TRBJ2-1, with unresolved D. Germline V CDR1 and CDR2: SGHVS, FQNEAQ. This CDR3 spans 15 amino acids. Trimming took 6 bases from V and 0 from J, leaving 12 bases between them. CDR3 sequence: CASSTLSGSYNEQFF. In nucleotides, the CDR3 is TGTGCCAGCAGTACCCTTTCGGGCTCCTACAATGAGCAGTTCTTC.

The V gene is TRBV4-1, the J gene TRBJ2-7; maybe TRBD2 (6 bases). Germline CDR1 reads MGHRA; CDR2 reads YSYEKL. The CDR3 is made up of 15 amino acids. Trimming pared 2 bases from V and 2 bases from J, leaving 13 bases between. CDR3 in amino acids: CASSQTTGGPYEQYF. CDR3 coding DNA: TGCGCCAGCAGCCAAACGACCGGGGGTCCCTACGAGCAGTACTTC.

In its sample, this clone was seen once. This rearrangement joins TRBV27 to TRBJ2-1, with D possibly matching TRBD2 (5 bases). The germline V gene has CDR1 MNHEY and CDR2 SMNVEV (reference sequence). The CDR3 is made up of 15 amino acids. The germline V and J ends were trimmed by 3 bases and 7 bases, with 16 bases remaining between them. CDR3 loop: CASSFVEGEANEQFF. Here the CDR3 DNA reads TGTGCCAGCAGTTTCGTCGAGGGAGAAGCGAATGAGCAGTTCTTC.

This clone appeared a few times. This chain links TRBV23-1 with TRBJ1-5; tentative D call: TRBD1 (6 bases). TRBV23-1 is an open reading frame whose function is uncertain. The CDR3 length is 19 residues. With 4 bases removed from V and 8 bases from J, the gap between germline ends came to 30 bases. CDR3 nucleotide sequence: TGCGCCAGCAGTCTTCCCCCCAGAGTTGGACAGAGAATCGGGGAGCCCCAGCATTTT. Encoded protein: CASSLPPRVGQRIGEPQHF.

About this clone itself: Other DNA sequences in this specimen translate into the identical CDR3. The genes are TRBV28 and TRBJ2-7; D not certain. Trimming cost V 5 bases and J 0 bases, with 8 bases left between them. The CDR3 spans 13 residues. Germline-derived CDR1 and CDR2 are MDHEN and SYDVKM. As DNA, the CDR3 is TGTGCCAGCAGTCCACGAAACTCCTACGAGCAGTACTTC. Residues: CASSPRNSYEQYF.